The 26 T cell receptor beta chains reported below all come from one sample, sequenced in a study of blood T cell repertoires in COVID-19. Assay: immunoSEQ multiplex PCR; the TCRdb copy retains only in-frame clones and omits some. The sample lists around 75,000 clones, 85% to 90% occurring once. Sequencing used peripheral blood. The receptors here all came from a man aged 60-69 years with acute or convalescent COVID-19.

This rearrangement joins TRBV23-1 to TRBJ1-2, with D perhaps TRBD1 (6 bases). TRBV23-1 is an ORF, and what it does is uncertain. The CDR3 has 16 amino acids. Trimming pared 7 bases from V and 1 base from J, leaving 19 bases between. The CDR3 region is CASTEGGQGNNYGYTF. CDR3 DNA: TGCGCCAGCACCGAGGGGGGGCAGGGGAATAACTATGGCTACACCTTC.

The V call is TRBV5-1, the J call TRBJ1-2; D unresolved. CDR3 size: 14 residues. V was shortened by 0 bases and J by 0 bases, with 6 bases between the two germline ends. Germline V gene data show CDR1 as SGHRS and CDR2 as YFSETQ. The CDR3 coding sequence is TGCGCCAGCAGCTTGGACGGGGCTAACTATGGCTACACCTTC. The encoded protein is CASSLDGANYGYTF. The variable domain in full, completed from reference TRBV5-1 and TRBJ1-2, reads KAGVTQTPRYLIKTRGQQVTLSCSPISGHRSVSWYQQTPGQGLQFLFEYFSETQRNKGNFPGRFSGRQFSNSRSEMNVSTLELGDSALYLCASSLDGANYGYTFGSGTRLTVV.

This CDR3 is CASSTQGGGELFF. For the CDR3, the DNA is TGTGCCAGCTCAACCCAGGGGGGCGGGGAGCTGTTTTTT. This rearrangement joins TRBV6-4 to TRBJ2-2, with D perhaps matching TRBD1 (7 bases). V was trimmed by 8 bases and J by 7 bases, leaving 14 bases between them. The CDR3 extends over 13 amino acids. In germline, CDR1 is MRHNA, CDR2 SNTAGT.

The V gene is TRBV7-6, the J gene TRBJ2-3, with a tentative D call TRBD2 (6 bases). The CDR3 spans 16 residues. V lost 1 base to trimming and J lost 0 bases, with 11 bases between them. The germline CDR1 and CDR2 sequences are SGHVS and FNYEAQ. The CDR3 DNA is TGTGCCAGCAGCTTAGGTGGTAGCGGTAGCACAGATACGCAGTATTTT. Its translation is CASSLGGSGSTDTQYF.

V gene TRBV2 combines with J gene TRBJ1-2, with 7 bases aligning to TRBD1. Per the germline V gene, CDR1 is SNHLY and CDR2 is FYNNEI. Unmatched junction bases numbered 6, after V lost 8 bases and J lost 6 bases. The CDR3 length is 12 residues. For the CDR3, the DNA is TGTGCCAGCCTGGGACAGAGGGATGGCTACACCTTC. Protein product: CASLGQRDGYTF.

The chain links TRBV5-4 to TRBJ1-1, with D maybe TRBD1 (5 bases). Per the germline V gene, CDR1 is SGHNT and CDR2 is YYREEE (reference sequence). V was shortened by 4 bases and J by 1 base, with 14 bases between the two germline ends. The CDR3 sequence is 15 residues long. The CDR3 spells CASSPQRGGNTEAFF. Written as DNA, the CDR3 is TGTGCCAGCAGCCCCCAGCGGGGGGGGAACACTGAAGCTTTCTTT.

The chain combines TRBV14 with TRBJ2-2, with TRBD2 identical over 7 bases. The ends lost 4 bases at V and 8 bases at J; junction bases unmatched: 16. In germline, CDR1 is SGHDN, CDR2 FVKESK. This CDR3 has 17 amino acids. The CDR3 protein is CASSPFISVRETGELFF. CDR3 nucleotide sequence: TGTGCCAGCAGCCCATTCATTTCCGTGCGGGAGACTGGGGAGCTGTTTTTT. Complete variable domain (other parts from reference TRBV14 and TRBJ2-2): EAGVTQFPSHSVIEKGQTVTLRCDPISGHDNLYWYRRVMGKEIKFLLHFVKESKQDESGMPNNRFLAERTGGTYSTLKVQPAELEDSGVYFCASSPFISVRETGELFFGEGSRLTVL.

The CDR3 bases are TGTGCCAGCAGACGACAGGGGTGGAACACCGGGGAGCTGTTTTTT. Protein: CASRRQGWNTGELFF. The chain recombines TRBV6-5 with TRBJ2-2, with 8 bases aligning to TRBD1. V shed 6 bases, J shed 1 base, and the junction held 4 bases outside the gene matches. The CDR3 has 15 residues. Germline V gene lookup returns CDR1 MNHEY and CDR2 SVGAGI.

CDR3 residues: CASSYRDSSNTGELFF. The DNA of the CDR3 is TGTGCCAGCAGTTACCGCGACAGTTCGAACACCGGGGAGCTGTTTTTT. The chain has TRBV6-5 and TRBJ2-2, with D possibly matching TRBD1 (5 bases). Trimming shortened V by 2 bases and J by 0 bases, and 10 bases separated the two germline ends. Germline CDR1 is MNHEY and CDR2 is SVGAGI. The CDR3 contains 16 residues.

The V gene is TRBV12-2, the J gene TRBJ2-5; the table's D call of TRBD2 was not tested on the DNA. TRBV12-2 represents a pseudogene. The CDR3 runs 14 residues. The CDR3 DNA follows: TGTGCAAGTCGCTTCACGGGGGTGACGGAGACCCAGTACTTC. It codes for CASRFTGVTETQYF.

The V call is TRBV9, the J call TRBJ2-1; 14 bases are a match to TRBD2. The CDR3 runs 21 residues. The germline gives CDR1 SGDLS, CDR2 YYNGEE. With V trimmed by 2 bases and J by 7 bases, 20 bases remained unmatched. In DNA, the CDR3 is TGTGCCAGCAGCGTCGTCGCCGGGACTAGCGGGGGCCGAACACGTCTTAATGAGCAGTTCTTC. The encoded protein is CASSVVAGTSGGRTRLNEQFF. Complete variable domain (other parts from reference TRBV9 and TRBJ2-1): DSGVTQTPKHLITATGQRVTLRCSPRSGDLSVYWYQQSLDQGLQFLIQYYNGEERAKGNILERFSAQQFPDLHSELNLSSLELGDSALYFCASSVVAGTSGGRTRLNEQFFGPGTRLTVL.

This rearrangement joins TRBV12-3 or TRBV12-4 to TRBJ2-5; D gene uncertain. Trimming took off 2 bases at V and 4 bases at J, with 5 bases between the two ends. This CDR3 has 12 residues. The CDR3 nucleotides are TGTGCCAGCAGTTTACAGCGAGAGACCCAGTACTTC. Translated, it gives CASSLQRETQYF.

The chain joins TRBV29-1 to TRBJ1-5; D is unclear. Germline V gene data show CDR1 as SQVTM and CDR2 as ANQGSEA. V was shortened by 4 bases and J by 0 bases, with 10 bases between the two germline ends. The CDR3 runs to 14 residues. The CDR3 reads CSVADRDSNQPQHF. CDR3 in DNA: TGCAGCGTTGCGGATCGGGATAGCAATCAGCCCCAGCATTTT.

CDR3 residues: CASSLPDGAAYGYTF. CDR3 sequence (DNA): TGCGCCAGCAGCTTACCTGACGGAGCAGCCTATGGCTACACCTTC. The chain recombines TRBV5-1 with TRBJ1-2; D unclear. CDR1 and CDR2 (germline): SGHRS, YFSETQ. The CDR3 contains 15 residues. Trimming removed 2 bases at V and 4 bases at J, with 15 bases between.

The chain has TRBV6-2 or TRBV6-3 and TRBJ1-4; D not resolved. Between the trimmed V and J ends, which lost 5 bases and 0 bases, there was a span of 10 bases. The CDR3 is made up of 15 amino acids. Germline CDR1 and CDR2: MNHEY and SVGEGT. In DNA, the CDR3 is TGTGCCAGCAGTCCCAATGGAGCAACTAATGAAAAACTGTTTTTT. This codes for CASSPNGATNEKLFF.

By frequency in the sample, this clone is medium-sized. The J gene is TRBJ1-3, the V gene TRBV5-1; TRBD1 is a possible D gene (5 bases). In germline, CDR1 is SGHRS, CDR2 YFSETQ. Trimming removed 4 bases at V and 3 bases at J, with 11 bases between. The CDR3 runs 14 residues. The CDR3 nucleotides are TGCGCCAGCAGCCTCGGAGGGGATGGAAACACCATATATTTT. Its protein is CASSLGGDGNTIYF.

V and J are TRBV10-1 and TRBJ2-1; 9 positions agree with TRBD2. V gave up 1 base and J gave up 5 bases; unmatched junction bases: 12. CDR3 size: 18 residues. The germline CDR1 and CDR2 sequences are WNHNN and SYGVQD (reference sequence). The DNA of the CDR3 is TGCGCCAGCAGTGAGTGGGGAGCGGGGGGACCTAAGGACAATGAGCAGTTCTTC. Amino acids: CASSEWGAGGPKDNEQFF.

The CDR3 DNA follows: TGTGCCAGCAGCCCAACCCATGGTGGCAGTGAGCAGTTCTTC. It yields the protein CASSPTHGGSEQFF. V usage is TRBV7-3 and J usage is TRBJ2-1; D is undetermined. This CDR3 has 14 residues. Germline lookup yields CDR1 SGHTA and CDR2 FQGTGA. Deletions cut 5 bases from V and 9 bases from J, with 17 bases between.

V is TRBV12-3 or TRBV12-4 and J is TRBJ2-5, with D uncertain. Deletions cut 3 bases from V and 0 bases from J, with 5 bases between. This CDR3 contains 13 residues. The CDR3 protein is CASSLAHQETQYF. CDR3 DNA sequence: TGTGCCAGCAGTTTGGCCCACCAAGAGACCCAGTACTTC.

The J gene is TRBJ1-2, the V gene TRBV5-1, with D possibly TRBD1 on 6 matching bases. CDR3 size: 13 residues. Looked up from germline, CDR1 is SGHRS and CDR2 is YFSETQ. V was shortened by 4 bases and J by 4 bases, with 11 bases between the two germline ends. CDR3 region: CASSLGQFYGYTF. CDR3 coding DNA: TGCGCCAGCAGCCTAGGACAGTTCTATGGCTACACCTTC. Supplemented by reference TRBV5-1 and TRBJ1-2, the full variable domain reads KAGVTQTPRYLIKTRGQQVTLSCSPISGHRSVSWYQQTPGQGLQFLFEYFSETQRNKGNFPGRFSGRQFSNSRSEMNVSTLELGDSALYLCASSLGQFYGYTFGSGTRLTVV.

The chain links TRBV9 to TRBJ1-6; no reliable D call. V gave up 4 bases and J gave up 6 bases, with 23 bases separating them. CDR1 is SGDLS and CDR2 is YYNGEE in the germline V gene. The CDR3 consists of 18 residues. CDR3 nucleotide sequence: TGTGCCAGCAGCCAGTCGAGTTTGGACTCTCTTCGTAATTCACCCCTCCACTTT. Protein sequence: CASSQSSLDSLRNSPLHF.

V is TRBV3-1 (or the pseudogene TRBV3-2) and J is TRBJ2-2, with a possible D match to TRBD2 (6 bases). The V end was cut by 0 bases, the J end by 6 bases, with 8 bases between. Germline CDR1 LGHDT, CDR2 YNNKEL (reference sequence). The CDR3 is 14 residues long. The CDR3 region has the DNA TGTGCCAGCAGCCAAGATTGGAGGGCCGGGGAGCTGTTTTTT. It codes for CASSQDWRAGELFF.

The rearrangement links TRBV5-1 to TRBJ2-3; D is possibly TRBD2 (5 bases). There are 18 residues in the CDR3. Germline V gene lookup returns CDR1 SGHRS and CDR2 YFSETQ. Trimming stripped 0 bases from V and 2 bases from J, with 19 bases between. The CDR3: CASSLAGQVGASTDTQYF. The CDR3 DNA follows: TGCGCCAGCAGCTTGGCCGGTCAAGTGGGAGCCTCCACAGATACGCAGTATTTT.

V is TRBV6-5 and J is TRBJ2-7; a possible D gene is TRBD2 (5 bases). V was shortened by 0 bases and J by 2 bases, with 14 bases between the two germline ends. This CDR3 contains 16 residues. In germline, CDR1 is MNHEY, CDR2 SVGAGI. The CDR3 DNA sequence: TGTGCCAGCAGTTACTCTTCGCGGGTACATCCCTACGAGCAGTACTTC. Its translation: CASSYSSRVHPYEQYF.

The chain is built from TRBV7-9 and TRBJ2-5, with 11 bases identical to TRBD2. Trimming removed 6 bases from V and 5 bases from J; junction bases left unmatched: 2. This CDR3 region has 13 residues. Germline CDR1 is SEHNR and CDR2 is FQNEAQ (reference sequence). The CDR3: CASSTSGGETQYF. CDR3 DNA: TGTGCCAGCAGTACTAGCGGGGGCGAGACCCAGTACTTC. Variable domain in full (rest from reference TRBV7-9 and TRBJ2-5): DTGVSQNPRHKITKRGQNVTFRCDPISEHNRLYWYRQTLGQGPEFLTYFQNEAQLEKSRLLSDRFSAERPKGSFSTLEIQRTEQGDSAMYLCASSTSGGETQYFGPGTRLLVL.

The chain recombines TRBV6-2 or TRBV6-3 with TRBJ2-5; tentatively, D is TRBD1 (5 bases). V was shortened by 2 bases and J by 13 bases, with 11 bases between the two germline ends. CDR1 and CDR2 (germline): MNHEY, SVGEGT. The CDR3 is 11 residues long. CDR3 amino acids: CASSYPGISYF. The DNA of the CDR3 is TGTGCCAGCAGTTACCCAGGGATTTCGTACTTC.